This entry concerns a single T cell receptor beta chain. The data were obtained in a study of blood T cell repertoires in COVID-19. As for the study in general: From T cells, B-cell-depleted T cells, or PBMCs came the material, which was cDNA or gDNA.

Only in-frame clones appear in the TCRdb table, and some are missing; sequencing was by immunoSEQ multiplex PCR. Of more than 140,000 clones in the sample, about four fifths were seen once. The TCR was taken from a human donor in a cohort sampled during active COVID-19. The sequenced sample was peripheral blood.

DNA of the CDR3: TGTGCCAGCAGTCGGACAGGGCGAGGCTACACCTTC. This sequence encodes CASSRTGRGYTF. This chain joins TRBV12-3 or TRBV12-4 and TRBJ1-2, with TRBD1 matching over 8 bases. This CDR3 has 12 residues. With 5 bases clipped from V and 8 bases from J, the junction kept 4 bases outside the gene matches.